This TCR beta chain was captured by sequencing in a study of shared clonotypes between healthy human individuals. Study outcomes and limitations: The four-donor shared clonotypes exceeded non-shared clonotypes in generation probability, with non-shared ones scoring lower.

The V gene's germline CDR1 is GTSNPN and CDR2 SVGIG (reference sequence). V lost 0 bases and J 1 base, leaving 14 bases between the germline ends. The CDR3 totals 16 residues. The authors ran the assay at deep level. This table comes from immunoSEQ multiplex PCR, and its TCRdb copy is limited to in-frame clones, with some not included. The sample includes some 2 million clones, 95% seen only once; the top ten take about 0.13%. For this clone: Antigen: not known.

Adult Caucasians living in Nashville, Tennessee made up all of the donors. This sequence originates from a man aged 18 to 29 in good health. The chain joins TRBV30 to TRBJ2-3, with D maybe TRBD1 (6 bases). Specimen: naive CD4+ T cells sorted from blood. Subset specified: CD45RA+ positively selected. The CDR3: CAWSVGDTWGTDTQYF. The CDR3 DNA is TGTGCCTGGAGTGTAGGGGACACCTGGGGCACAGATACGCAGTATTTT.